This T cell receptor (beta chain) was identified in a study of T cells after yellow fever vaccination. This clonotype has a count of ten or more. V trimming: 1 base; J trimming: 5 bases; junction bases outside the gene matches: 5. Looked up from germline, CDR1 is SGHVS and CDR2 is FNYEAQ. This CDR3 has 16 amino acids. TCRdb independently ran MiXCR on the 5' RACE reads; one entry per CDR3 protein. The sample lists around 25,000 distinct CDR3 sequences; approximately 4.9% were seen once. This clonotype was sampled from a young man who received the YFV17D yellow fever vaccine. V and J are TRBV7-6 and TRBJ2-1; TRBD2 aligns across 10 bases. Specimen: PBMCs, either bulk or a sorted T-cell subset (CD4+, CD8+, memory, or dextramer-sorted; not recorded which), collected on the day of the yellow fever booster vaccination. The CDR3 loop is CASSLGTSGYHNEQFF. CDR3 nucleotides: TGTGCCAGCAGCTTAGGGACTAGCGGATACCACAATGAGCAGTTCTTC. The whole variable domain, remainder taken from reference TRBV7-6 and TRBJ2-1, is GAGVSQSPRYKVTKRGQDVALRCDPISGHVSLYWYRQALGQGPEFLTYFNYEAQQDKSGLPNDRFSAERPEGSISTLTIQRTEQRDSAMYRCASSLGTSGYHNEQFFGPGTRLTVL.